This entry describes one T cell receptor (beta chain). The run depth of the assay was deep. Sorted-subset replicate PCR reactions were performed with 200 ng DNA, corresponding to 25,000 to 35,000 T cell genomes. Sequenced by immunoSEQ multiplex PCR; TCRdb stores in-frame clones only, minus some. Of around 2,000,000 clones in the sample, over 85% were seen once. These data are taken from a study of shared clonotypes between healthy human individuals. Study information: CD4 naive and memory got three plates each, CD8 naive two, CD8 memory one.

The naive CD8 subset, CD45RO-negative cells positively selected for CCR7, excluded terminally differentiated effector memory CD45RA+ cells. Recent acute infections and vaccinations were absent in the healthy HIV-negative adult donors. CDR1 SGHRS and CDR2 YFSETQ come from the germline V gene. V lost 6 bases, J lost 4 bases, and 14 bases lay in between. The CDR3 is made up of 13 amino acids. V is TRBV5-1 and J is TRBJ2-7; possible D gene TRBD1, 6 bases. Sequences were obtained from naive CD8+ T cells sorted from blood. This clonotype was sampled from a man aged 18 to 35 in good health. CDR3 amino acids: CASNYGQSYEQYF. CDR3 DNA: TGCGCCAGCAACTATGGACAGTCTTACGAGCAGTACTTC. Combining the CDR3 with reference TRBV5-1 and TRBJ2-7 gives the whole variable domain KAGVTQTPRYLIKTRGQQVTLSCSPISGHRSVSWYQQTPGQGLQFLFEYFSETQRNKGNFPGRFSGRQFSNSRSEMNVSTLELGDSALYLCASNYGQSYEQYFGPGTRLTVT.